These 27 T cell receptor beta chains were all obtained from the same sample, sequenced in a study of T-cell reconstitution after alpha-beta-depleted transplantation in children. It was with unique molecular identifiers that the TCRbeta library was prepared. Each CDR3 protein gets one entry after TCRdb re-called the PCR reads with MiXCR. This table holds about 500,000 distinct CDR3 sequences, 11% found once. The sequences come from PBMCs, mostly from graft donor cells, collected 180 days after TCRalphabeta/CD19-depleted stem cell transplant. The receptors derive from a female patient aged 2-9 years who had a stem cell transplant for aplastic anemia, so the T cells may come from the graft donor.

The V and J genes are TRBV12-3 or TRBV12-4 and TRBJ2-7, with 7 bases matching TRBD2. The V gene end was trimmed by 2 bases and the J gene end by 5 bases; junction bases not matched to a gene: 15. This CDR3 region has 17 residues. CDR3 coding DNA: TGTGCCAGCAGTTTATCACTCGTCGAGGCCCGGGAGGACGAGCAGTACGTC. Translation gives CASSLSLVEAREDEQYV.

V usage is TRBV7-2 and J usage is TRBJ2-1, with a possible D match to TRBD1 (6 bases). Trimming stripped 4 bases from V and 4 bases from J, with 8 bases between. The CDR3 spans 13 residues. CDR1 and CDR2 from the germline V gene are SGHTA and FQGNSA. This chain's CDR3 is CASSSDRYNEQFF. In nucleotides, the CDR3 is TGTGCCAGCAGCTCGGACAGATACAATGAGCAGTTCTTC.

This sequence joins TRBV14 and TRBJ2-1; 7 bases are shared with TRBD2. The CDR3 has 15 residues. The J segment lost 2 bases and the V segment lost 3 bases, leaving 4 bases of the junction unmatched. Germline CDR1 is SGHDN and CDR2 is FVKESK. As DNA, the CDR3 is TGTGCCAGCAGCCAGGGGGGGGATGCCTACAATGAGCAGTTCTTC. Translating gives CASSQGGDAYNEQFF.

The chain carries TRBV6-2 or TRBV6-3 and TRBJ2-6; D gene uncertain. CDR1 MNHEY and CDR2 SVGEGT come from the germline V gene. The CDR3 contains 14 residues. V lost 10 bases, J lost 0 bases, and 10 bases lay in between. This CDR3 is CATLQISGANVLTF. CDR3 nucleotides: TGTGCCACCCTCCAGATCTCTGGGGCCAACGTCCTGACTTTC.

This clonotype has just a few counts. V is TRBV20-1 and J is TRBJ1-6, with unresolved D. Deletions cut 0 bases from V and 3 bases from J, with 9 bases between. CDR1 is DFQATT, CDR2 SNEGSKA, per germline (reference sequence). The CDR3 extends over 15 amino acids. The CDR3 here is CSARDPGFYNSPLHF. The CDR3 bases are TGCAGTGCTAGAGATCCGGGTTTCTATAATTCACCCCTCCACTTT.

This clonotype came up a few times. V and J are TRBV5-1 and TRBJ2-3; TRBD1 might be the D (6 bases). The CDR3 sequence is 15 residues long. V was clipped by 2 bases and J by 6 bases, with 16 bases between them. Germline CDR1 is SGHRS and CDR2 is YFSETQ. This chain's CDR3 is CASSFRTAHVDTQYF. Written as DNA, the CDR3 is TGCGCCAGCAGCTTCCGGACAGCACACGTGGATACGCAGTATTTT. The variable domain in full, completed from reference TRBV5-1 and TRBJ2-3, reads KAGVTQTPRYLIKTRGQQVTLSCSPISGHRSVSWYQQTPGQGLQFLFEYFSETQRNKGNFPGRFSGRQFSNSRSEMNVSTLELGDSALYLCASSFRTAHVDTQYFGPGTRLTVL.

This clonotype was observed a handful of times. The J gene is TRBJ2-6, the V gene TRBV4-3; the D gene is possibly TRBD1 (5 bases). Germline V gene sequence: CDR1 LGHNA, CDR2 YSLEER. The CDR3 spans 19 residues. Trimming removed 1 base at V and 3 bases at J, with 19 bases between. The CDR3: CASSQVLGPSWDGANVLTF. CDR3 coding DNA: TGCGCCAGCAGCCAAGTATTGGGGCCATCGTGGGATGGGGCCAACGTCCTGACTTTC.

This clonotype was recorded a few times. The rearrangement joins TRBV12-3 or TRBV12-4 to TRBJ1-1; the D is unclear. The CDR3 has 15 residues. Trimming removed 4 bases from V and 2 bases from J, with 14 bases in between. This CDR3 is CASSWSIGSNTEAFF. CDR3 nucleotides: TGTGCCAGCAGTTGGAGTATTGGCAGCAACACTGAAGCTTTCTTT.

In DNA, the CDR3 is TGTGCCAGCAGTTACCGGCGGCCTATTTTTTCGAACACCGGGGAGCTGTTTTTT. Encoded protein: CASSYRRPIFSNTGELFF. The chain joins TRBV6-5 to TRBJ2-2; D is ambiguous. The germline V gene has CDR1 MNHEY and CDR2 SVGAGI. This CDR3 is 18 amino acids long. V lost 2 bases and J 0 bases, leaving 16 bases between the germline ends.

The rearrangement links TRBV20-1 to TRBJ2-1; TRBD2 matches at 15 bases. This CDR3 has 14 amino acids. Trimming cost V 5 bases and J 7 bases; bases outside gene matches: 3. Germline CDR1 is DFQATT and CDR2 is SNEGSKA (reference sequence). CDR3 nucleotides: TGCAGTGCTCGGACTAGCGGGAGGGGGAATGAGCAGTTCTTC. Translating it yields CSARTSGRGNEQFF.

This clonotype was seen only a few times. The V gene is TRBV12-3 or TRBV12-4, the J gene TRBJ2-1, with no clear D. The V end lost 2 bases, the J end lost 2 bases, and 10 bases lay between the germline ends. The CDR3 sequence is 15 residues long. The CDR3 region is CASSLTLTTYNEQFF. The CDR3 nucleotides are TGTGCCAGCAGTTTAACCCTTACCACCTACAATGAGCAGTTCTTC.

This chain joins TRBV21-1 and TRBJ1-2; the D call of TRBD1 is as the table states it, not checked on the DNA. TRBV21-1 is deemed a pseudogene. The CDR3 consists of 15 residues. The CDR3 loop reads CASSKGADENYGYTF. The CDR3 bases are TGTGCCAGCAGCAAAGGGGCGGACGAAAACTATGGCTACACCTTC.

A few counts support this clonotype. The chain combines TRBV10-3 with TRBJ2-3, with a weak D call TRBD1 (5 bases). The CDR3 has 14 amino acids. Trimming pared 6 bases from V and 1 base from J, leaving 11 bases between. Looked up from germline, CDR1 is ENHRY and CDR2 is SYGVKD. CDR3 DNA sequence: TGTGCCATCAGAGCAGGGCTGGGCACAGATACGCAGTATTTT. As protein: CAIRAGLGTDTQYF.

This clonotype was counted only a few times. The V call is TRBV20-1, the J call TRBJ1-6; 9 nucleotides line up with TRBD1. There are 14 residues in the CDR3. The trim removed 1 base at V and 9 bases at J, leaving 4 bases unmatched. Germline values: CDR1 DFQATT, CDR2 SNEGSKA (reference sequence). The CDR3 protein is CSARAGTGFSPLHF. CDR3 DNA sequence: TGCAGTGCTAGAGCCGGGACAGGGTTTTCACCCCTCCACTTT.

This clonotype was observed many times. The rearrangement joins TRBV29-1 to TRBJ2-1; D gene unclear. The germline V gene encodes CDR1 SQVTM and CDR2 ANQGSEA. Trimming left V 2 bases short and J 5 bases short, with 7 bases between. The CDR3 loop spans 12 amino acids. CDR3 amino acids: CSVEKTNNEQFF. The CDR3 coding sequence is TGCAGCGTTGAAAAGACAAACAATGAGCAGTTCTTC.

This chain connects TRBV5-1 to TRBJ2-7; D perhaps matches TRBD1 (6 bases). This CDR3 region has 13 residues. V lost 4 bases, J lost 6 bases, and 14 bases lay in between. Per the germline V gene, CDR1 is SGHRS and CDR2 is YFSETQ. In DNA form, the CDR3 reads TGCGCCAGCAGCCAAACAGGGTCAATCGAGCAGTACTTC. Its protein product is CASSQTGSIEQYF.

CDR3 amino acids: CAISAQETSPNYGYTF. CDR3 nucleotide sequence: TGTGCCATCAGTGCTCAGGAAACTTCCCCTAACTATGGCTACACCTTC. This chain connects TRBV10-3 to TRBJ1-2, with D hard to call. This CDR3 region has 16 residues. V lost 4 bases to trimming and J lost 0 bases, with 15 bases between them. Looked up from germline, CDR1 is ENHRY and CDR2 is SYGVKD.

This clonotype was recorded at least ten times. The J gene is TRBJ2-7, the V gene TRBV28; 9 bases match TRBD1. This CDR3 contains 14 residues. The V segment lost 5 bases and the J segment 1 base; nucleotides outside the gene matches: 3. Germline V gene lookup returns CDR1 MDHEN and CDR2 SYDVKM. CDR3 DNA sequence: TGTGCCAGCAGTATGGACAGGGGATCCTACGAGCAGTACTTC. This gives the protein CASSMDRGSYEQYF.

In its sample, this clonotype was seen many times. V and J are TRBV7-2 and TRBJ1-5; D call uncertain. The CDR3 spans 13 residues. With 3 bases removed from V and 5 bases from J, the gap between germline ends came to 8 bases. CDR1 SGHTA and CDR2 FQGNSA come from the germline V gene. The CDR3 DNA is TGTGCCAGCAGCTTCGTCGGGGATCAGCCCCAGCATTTT. This gives the protein CASSFVGDQPQHF.

The chain uses TRBV6-5 and TRBJ2-7; the D gene is possibly TRBD1 (5 bases). The CDR3 covers 18 residues. V lost 0 bases and J lost 3, with 21 bases in between. Germline CDR1 and CDR2: MNHEY and SVGAGI. CDR3 in DNA: TGTGCCAGCAGTTACTCGGGTGGGGCTCTCGCATTTAGCTACGAGCAGTACTTC. Residues: CASSYSGGALAFSYEQYF.

A single count supports this clonotype. The junction differs from germline at one of its ends, possibly a read error. The chain employs TRBV7-2 and TRBJ2-7; 8 nucleotides align to TRBD1. The germline V gene has CDR1 SGHTA and CDR2 FQGNSA. This CDR3 has 14 amino acids. The CDR3 reads CVSRADRGSPRQYF. CDR3 nucleotides: TGTGTCAGCAGAGCTGACAGGGGTTCTCCTCGGCAGTACTTC.

This clonotype has a handful of counts. The J gene is TRBJ2-1, the V gene TRBV24-1; D gene uncertain. Germline loops: CDR1 KGHDR, CDR2 SFDVKD. Between the trimmed V and J ends, which lost 3 bases and 0 bases, there was a span of 17 bases. The length of the CDR3 is 18 residues. CDR3 DNA sequence: TGTGCCACCAGTGATAATCCGGGTGCCTCGGGCTCCTACAATGAGCAGTTCTTC. Translated: CATSDNPGASGSYNEQFF.

About this clonotype itself: This may stem from a read error, because a much larger clone lies one nucleotide away. This chain joins TRBV13 and TRBJ2-7, with TRBD2 matching 7 bases. CDR1 and CDR2 from the germline V gene are PRHDT and FYEKMQ (reference sequence). The CDR3 loop spans 13 amino acids. The CDR3 sequence is CTSSLGRGYEQYV. CDR3 in DNA: TGTACCAGCAGCTTAGGGAGGGGCTACGAGCAGTACGTC.

The V gene is TRBV10-3, the J gene TRBJ1-3, with D hard to call. Germline assignment: CDR1 ENHRY and CDR2 SYGVKD. With 0 bases removed from V and 3 bases from J, the gap between germline ends came to 18 bases. CDR3 size: 18 residues. CDR3 DNA sequence: TGTGCCATCAGTGAGTCGACTTTGGGTCCCTTGGATGGAAACACCATATATTTT. Its translation: CAISESTLGPLDGNTIYF.

The sample holds a few counts of this clonotype. The chain is built from TRBV15 and TRBJ2-1; D ambiguous. The CDR3 is made up of 13 amino acids. The V gene lost 2 bases and the J gene lost 5 bases, with 7 bases spanning the gap. The V gene's germline CDR1 is LNHNV and CDR2 YYDKDF (reference sequence). The CDR3 here is CATSRLMNNEQFF. The CDR3 region has the DNA TGTGCCACCAGCAGACTGATGAACAATGAGCAGTTCTTC.

This clonotype was observed at least ten times. This sequence joins TRBV20-1 and TRBJ1-2; D is unclear. From germline, CDR1 is DFQATT and CDR2 SNEGSKA (reference sequence). The CDR3 sequence is 13 residues long. V was shortened by 6 bases and J by 6 bases, with 17 bases between the two germline ends. CDR3 residues: CSADDTTLDGYTF. The CDR3 bases are TGCAGTGCCGATGACACGACCCTTGATGGCTACACCTTC.

CDR3 sequence: CASSQPTKGNGYTF. As DNA, the CDR3 is TGCGCCAGCAGCCAACCAACGAAGGGGAATGGCTACACCTTC. This chain uses TRBV4-1 with TRBJ1-2; tentative D call: TRBD1 (5 bases). Germline V gene sequence: CDR1 MGHRA, CDR2 YSYEKL. V lost 2 bases, J lost 6 bases, and 13 bases lay in between. The CDR3 length is 14 residues.